This T cell receptor (beta chain) was recovered during a study of cytomegalovirus exposure and HLA in healthy donors. Use of 60 Vbeta and 13 Jbeta primers characterized the PCR. The repertoire was sequenced with immunoSEQ multiplex PCR; TCRdb's copy has only in-frame clones and lacks some. The sample yields 150,000 or so clones, around three quarters seen once. About this clone itself: The antigen is unknown.

Study results and caveats: Some V segments (TRBV6-2 and TRBV6-3 among them) were excluded as indistinguishable.

CDR1 and CDR2 from the germline V gene are SGHRS and YFSETQ. The CDR3 has 16 amino acids. The V gene end was trimmed by 1 base and the J gene end by 2 bases; junction bases not matched to a gene: 7. The chain combines TRBV5-1 with TRBJ2-7, with 9 nucleotides matching TRBD2. The clonotype originates from a woman aged 40 to 50 in good health and CMV-seronegative. The source material was PBMCs. The CDR3 DNA reads as TGCGCCAGCAGCTTGCCTAGCGGGGCTACAACCTACGAGCAGTACTTC. Its translation: CASSLPSGATTYEQYF.